This TCR beta chain emerged from a study of blood T cells in healthy people across ages. About the study: Template switching caught about one barcoded beta molecule for each two T cells. The study's findings and limits: Expanded clonotype changes were possibly confounded by unknown donor CMV status. Total diversity from one million sequenced T cells was likely underestimated.

Germline CDR1 DFQATT, CDR2 SNEGSKA (reference sequence). CDR3 size: 12 residues. Sample-barcoded 5' priming and a J-beta primer mix drove a second PCR of about 7 to 12 cycles. Each cDNA molecule, via a template-switch adaptor with 12 random nucleotides, was tagged. MiXCR, applied by TCRdb to the 5' RACE reads, yields one record per CDR3 protein. The sample includes over a million distinct CDR3 sequences, 59% seen only once; the top ten take 5.5% to 8%. For this clonotype: What it binds is not known.

The material sequenced was blood. This TCR was recovered from a man between 18 and 29 years old in good health. This chain uses TRBV20-1 with TRBJ2-4; D is uncertain. Gene TRBJ2-7 matches the end of the DNA better, so the J call may be wrong. Written as DNA, the CDR3 is TGCAGTGCGAGGACGGCCGCCTACGAGCAGTACTTC. This gives the protein CSARTAAYEQYF.